Following are 31 T cell receptor beta chains from one sample sequenced in a study of T cells in Graves' hyperthyroidism and ophthalmopathy (dated by TCRdb to the late 2010s). Libraries were constructed by multiplex PCR. Sequenced on an Illumina HiSeq 2000. Amplification of TCR beta CDR3 regions was carried out from RNA transcripts. For the first round of RT-PCR on the TCR CDR3, the HTBI primer set was used together with the Qiagen OneStep RT-PCR kit. TCRdb redid the processing of the public reads, applying fastp at Q25 and MiXCR, and retained in-frame beta chains. Each entry is one CDR3 protein sequence, shown with its most common DNA and genes. The sample includes roughly 93,000 distinct CDR3 sequences, with 35% to 45% observed a single time. The ten largest account for 10% to 13% of the sample. Sequenced input: peripheral blood or thyroid tissue (not recorded which). All receptors come from a woman aged 30 to 39 with Graves' hyperthyroidism.

At least ten counts were recorded for this clonotype. This chain uses TRBV18 with TRBJ2-5; the match to TRBD2 covers 7 bases. The CDR3 is 16 amino acids. V was clipped by 3 bases and J by 1 base; unmatched bases: 8. CDR1 and CDR2 from the germline V gene are KGHSH and LQKENI. CDR3 region: CASSPSRASGQETQYF. In nucleotides, the CDR3 is TGTGCCAGCTCACCCTCCCGGGCTAGCGGCCAAGAGACCCAGTACTTC.

In the case of this clonotype: A much larger clone sits a single nucleotide away, making a read error possible. A read error is likely, as this CDR3 ends without the conserved phenylalanine or tryptophan. V usage is TRBV12-3 or TRBV12-4 and J usage is TRBJ2-5, with D possibly being TRBD1 (6 bases). V was shortened by 7 bases and J by 5 bases, with 17 bases between the two germline ends. There are 14 residues in the CDR3. CDR3 bases: TGTGCCAGCAACCAACAGGGTGTTACCGAGACCCAGTACCTC. As protein: CASNQQGVTETQYL.

This clonotype was detected ten times or more. V is TRBV6-5 and J is TRBJ1-6; 9 bases map to TRBD1. The germline V gene encodes CDR1 MNHEY and CDR2 SVGAGI. Losses at the gene ends were 4 bases for V and 11 bases for J; bases not matched to a gene: 6. CDR3 length equals 14 residues. Written as DNA, the CDR3 is TGTGCCAGCAGTTCCGGGACAGGGAGTACACCCCTCCACTTT. Translated, it gives CASSSGTGSTPLHF.

The chain recombines TRBV7-9 with TRBJ2-1; 8 bases agree with TRBD2. This CDR3 spans 15 amino acids. V lost 5 bases, J lost 2 bases, and 5 bases stayed unmatched. Per germline, CDR1 SEHNR and CDR2 FQNEAQ (reference sequence). The CDR3 DNA reads as TGTGCCAGCAGCCCGCCAGCGGGAGCCTACAATGAGCAGTTCTTC. This translates into CASSPPAGAYNEQFF.

This clonotype was detected many times. V is TRBV5-5 and J is TRBJ2-5, with 8 bases matching TRBD1. The CDR3 contains 13 residues. J lost 2 bases, V lost 7 bases, and 4 bases had no gene match. Per germline, CDR1 SGHKS and CDR2 YYEKEE (reference sequence). CDR3 amino acids: CASGQGAQETQYF. DNA for the CDR3: TGTGCCAGCGGTCAGGGGGCTCAAGAGACCCAGTACTTC.

This clonotype appeared many times. The chain employs TRBV6-6 and TRBJ2-2, with D unresolved. From germline, CDR1 is MNHNY and CDR2 SVGAGI (reference sequence). The V end lost 3 bases, the J end lost 0 bases, and 5 bases lay between the germline ends. This CDR3 spans 14 amino acids. The CDR3 DNA sequence: TGTGCCAGCAGTTATTTCGCGAACACCGGGGAGCTGTTTTTT. This codes for CASSYFANTGELFF.

The rearrangement joins TRBV7-3 to TRBJ1-6, with 11 bases matching TRBD1. V dropped 7 bases and J dropped 6; count of bases not matched to a gene: 11. Germline CDR1 reads SGHTA; CDR2 reads FQGTGA. The CDR3 runs 17 residues. This CDR3 is CASILVPGQGVNSPLHF. Written as DNA, the CDR3 is TGTGCCAGCATTCTAGTCCCGGGACAGGGGGTTAATTCACCCCTCCACTTT.

In DNA, the CDR3 is TGTGCCAGCAGTGGGACAGGGCCATACGGAGGACAGCCCCAGCATTTT. This gives the protein CASSGTGPYGGQPQHF. V gene TRBV6-5 combines with J gene TRBJ1-5; 9 bases line up with TRBD1. Trimming cost V 5 bases and J 7 bases; bases outside gene matches: 12. The germline V gene has CDR1 MNHEY and CDR2 SVGAGI. The CDR3 has 16 residues.

This clonotype occurred many times. This rearrangement joins TRBV7-2 to TRBJ2-3; D gene uncertain. Looked up from germline, CDR1 is SGHTA and CDR2 is FQGNSA. The CDR3 runs to 11 residues. Between the trimmed V and J ends, which lost 8 bases and 4 bases, there was a span of 7 bases. The CDR3 is CASAEADTQYF. The CDR3 coding sequence is TGTGCCAGCGCTGAGGCAGATACGCAGTATTTT.

This rearrangement joins TRBV20-1 to TRBJ1-3; maybe TRBD1 (6 bases). Germline CDR1 and CDR2: DFQATT and SNEGSKA (reference sequence). Trimming shortened V by 0 bases and J by 7 bases, and 10 bases separated the two germline ends. This CDR3 has 13 residues. The CDR3 bases are TGCAGTGCTAGAGATGGACAGCGGAACACCATATATTTT. This translates into CSARDGQRNTIYF.

In this sample, this clonotype turned up many times. The CDR3 sequence: CSARTSGNTDTQYF. The CDR3 nucleotides read TGCAGTGCCAGGACTAGCGGGAACACAGATACGCAGTATTTT. This rearrangement joins TRBV20-1 to TRBJ2-3, with 12 bases matching TRBD2. The V segment lost 6 bases and the J segment 2 bases; nucleotides outside the gene matches: 3. The CDR3 has 14 residues. The germline V gene encodes CDR1 DFQATT and CDR2 SNEGSKA (reference sequence).

The chain employs TRBV2 and TRBJ2-3, with D perhaps assigned TRBD1 or TRBD2 (5 bases each). CDR3 length: 16 amino acids. Trimming took off 5 bases at V and 4 bases at J, with 19 bases between the two ends. The germline gives CDR1 SNHLY, CDR2 FYNNEI. CDR3 in DNA: TGTGCCAGCAGTCCCGGGGACGGGGAAAGGGCAGATACGCAGTATTTT. Protein product: CASSPGDGERADTQYF.

V and J are TRBV5-4 and TRBJ2-5; tentative D call: TRBD1 (5 bases). The CDR3 is made up of 16 amino acids. Germline V gene data show CDR1 as SGHNT and CDR2 as YYREEE (reference sequence). The V end was cut by 4 bases, the J end by 0 bases, with 16 bases between. This CDR3 is CASSQGETENQETQYF. As DNA, the CDR3 is TGTGCCAGCAGCCAAGGGGAAACTGAAAACCAAGAGACCCAGTACTTC.

This clonotype was counted many times. The chain uses TRBV5-6 and TRBJ2-2; 8 nucleotides line up with TRBD1. Germline V gives CDR1 SGHDT, CDR2 YYEEEE. V was clipped by 5 bases and J by 7 bases; unmatched bases: 10. The CDR3 is made up of 15 amino acids. Here the CDR3 DNA reads TGTGCCAGCAGGAGTAGACAGGGGCTGTACGGGGAGCTGTTTTTT. Residues: CASRSRQGLYGELFF.

This clonotype was picked up one time. The rearrangement uses TRBV7-2 and TRBJ1-3; 7 bases are a match to TRBD1. CDR1 and CDR2 (germline): SGHTA, FQGNSA. With 5 bases clipped from V and 0 bases from J, the junction kept 10 bases outside the gene matches. There are 17 residues in the CDR3. CDR3: CASSEQPGQASGNTIYF. The CDR3 DNA follows: TGTGCCAGCAGCGAACAACCAGGACAGGCCTCTGGAAACACCATATATTTT.

This clonotype was counted only a few times. This could be a read error, since a much larger clone is one nucleotide away. The chain employs TRBV7-6 and TRBJ2-2; TRBD2 is a possible D gene (6 bases). The CDR3 has 15 residues. Trimming left V 6 bases short and J 6 bases short, with 17 bases between. The germline V gene has CDR1 SGHVS and CDR2 FNYEAQ. CDR3 in amino acids: CASSQADPGAGELFF. The DNA for the CDR3 is TGTGCCAGCAGTCAAGCGGACCCGGGGGCCGGGGAGCTGTTTTTT.

The table lists this clonotype with many counts. The chain uses TRBV7-2 and TRBJ1-6, with 8 bases lining up with TRBD1. CDR1 SGHTA and CDR2 FQGNSA come from the germline V gene. Germline trimming cut 5 bases from V and 9 bases from J; bases unmatched to any gene: 6. The CDR3 is made up of 14 amino acids. The CDR3 region has the DNA TGTGCCAGCAGCCCTGACAGGGGCTCTTCACCCCTCCACTTT. Amino acid sequence: CASSPDRGSSPLHF.

This clonotype was observed many times. The chain has TRBV5-1 and TRBJ2-7; 9 nucleotides agree with TRBD2. The J segment lost 1 base and the V segment lost 0 bases, leaving 2 bases of the junction unmatched. The CDR3 extends over 15 amino acids. The germline V gene encodes CDR1 SGHRS and CDR2 YFSETQ. The CDR3 is CASSLDSGRSYEQYF. The CDR3 DNA is TGCGCCAGCAGCTTGGACAGCGGGAGGTCCTACGAGCAGTACTTC.

This clonotype was observed a single time. A much more abundant neighbour one base away suggests this may be a read error. The V call is TRBV7-8, the J call TRBJ2-5, with 10 bases identical to TRBD1. CDR1 is SGHVS and CDR2 is FQNEAQ in the germline V gene. The CDR3 sequence is 15 residues long. The CDR3 spells CTSSLWTGGGETQYF. The CDR3, as DNA: TGCACCAGCAGCCTTTGGACAGGGGGGGGGGAGACCCAGTACTTC.

There are a few counts of this clonotype. V and J are TRBV12-3 or TRBV12-4 and TRBJ2-2, with TRBD1 as a possible D gene (6 bases). The V end lost 4 bases, the J end lost 8 bases, and 8 bases lay between the germline ends. The CDR3 runs to 12 residues. In DNA form, the CDR3 reads TGTGCCAGCAGTTCCGGGACAGGGGAGCTGTTTTTT. Amino acid sequence: CASSSGTGELFF.

This clonotype has at least ten counts. The chain uses TRBV28 and TRBJ2-7; D gene ambiguous. CDR3 length: 13 amino acids. Trimming took 6 bases from V and 4 from J, leaving 13 bases between them. CDR1 and CDR2 (germline): MDHEN, SYDVKM. The CDR3 coding sequence is TGTGCCAGCAGCCCCTCCGTTCTTTACGAGCAGTACTTC. The encoded protein is CASSPSVLYEQYF. The entire variable domain, with the rest obtained from reference TRBV28 and TRBJ2-7, is as follows: DVKVTQSSRYLVKRTGEKVFLECVQDMDHENMFWYRQDPGLGLRLIYFSYDVKMKEKGDIPEGYSVSREKKERFSLILESASTNQTSMYLCASSPSVLYEQYFGPGTRLTVT.

This clonotype was observed a single time. The rearrangement links TRBV29-1 to TRBJ1-2; D is ambiguous. The CDR3 contains 14 residues. The V gene lost 5 bases and the J gene lost 1 base, with 14 bases spanning the gap. Germline V gives CDR1 SQVTM, CDR2 ANQGSEA. CDR3 nucleotides: TGCAGCGTTCATTCCTTCGGGATTAACTATGGCTACACCTTC. Amino acids: CSVHSFGINYGYTF.

This clonotype was seen many times. The chain is built from TRBV12-3 or TRBV12-4 and TRBJ1-6; maybe TRBD1 (5 bases). The CDR3 runs 15 residues. The ends were cut back, 6 bases at V and 2 bases at J, with 11 bases in the middle. CDR3 region: CASRSGTAYNSPLHF. The CDR3, as DNA: TGTGCCAGCAGATCCGGGACTGCCTATAATTCACCCCTCCACTTT.

V is TRBV12-3 or TRBV12-4 and J is TRBJ1-6; perhaps TRBD1 as D (6 bases). V was cut by 11 bases and J by 4 bases, with 15 bases left in between. The CDR3 consists of 14 residues. The CDR3 bases are TGTGCCTTAAGGGGGGGCGGTTATAATTCACCCCTCCACTTT. This encodes CALRGGGYNSPLHF.

Concerning this clonotype itself: Possible read error: a much larger clone is one base away. The rearrangement links TRBV7-2 to TRBJ1-1; D remains unclear. The V gene's germline CDR1 is SGHTA and CDR2 FQGNSA. The CDR3 is 18 amino acids. V was trimmed by 1 base and J by 6 bases, leaving 24 bases between them. As DNA, the CDR3 is TGTGCCAGCAGCTTAGTTGGGATAAACCACCGAGTCTACGCTGAAGCTTTCTTT. Translation gives CASSLVGINHRVYAEAFF.

This clonotype occurred many times. The chain joins TRBV7-3 to TRBJ2-3; 9 bases are a match to TRBD2. Trimming cost V 4 bases and J 7 bases; bases outside gene matches: 6. In germline, CDR1 is SGHTA, CDR2 FQGTGA. The CDR3 has 14 residues. CDR3 in DNA: TGTGCCAGCAGCTATTTTAGCGGGAGATATACGCAGTATTTT. It specifies CASSYFSGRYTQYF.

A word on this clonotype: Just one base apart from a much larger clone, this may be a read error. The chain's CDR3 is CAGSLVGGRLGQPQHF. In nucleotides, the CDR3 is TGTGCCGGCAGTTTGGTGGGAGGACGCCTAGGGCAGCCCCAGCATTTT. V gene TRBV28 combines with J gene TRBJ1-5; D ambiguous. The germline V gene has CDR1 MDHEN and CDR2 SYDVKM. The CDR3 is made up of 16 amino acids.

The J gene is TRBJ1-5, the V gene TRBV28; TRBD1 is a possible D gene (5 bases). V lost 3 bases to trimming and J lost 1 base, with 13 bases between them. The CDR3 contains 16 residues. Looked up from germline, CDR1 is MDHEN and CDR2 is SYDVKM. DNA of the CDR3: TGTGCCAGCAGTTTGTCCCAGGGTTACAGCAATCAGCCCCAGCATTTT. Amino acid sequence: CASSLSQGYSNQPQHF.

There are many counts of this clonotype. This chain uses TRBV7-9 with TRBJ2-5; D is undetermined. CDR3 length: 13 residues. The ends were cut back, 4 bases at V and 7 bases at J, with 13 bases in the middle. Germline V CDR1 and CDR2: SEHNR, FQNEAQ (reference sequence). In DNA form, the CDR3 reads TGTGCCAGCAGCTCCCCTTTGCCGGGGACCCAGTACTTC. It yields the protein CASSSPLPGTQYF.

About this clonotype: Mismatch with germline at one junction end may stem from a read error. The chain joins TRBV12-3 or TRBV12-4 to TRBJ1-1; D perhaps matches TRBD1 (5 bases). The CDR3 covers 13 residues. The CDR3 loop is CASLGGRSTEASF. The CDR3 DNA sequence: TGTGCCAGCTTGGGGGGGAGGAGCACTGAAGCTTCCTTT.

This clonotype was seen at least ten times. V is TRBV5-1 and J is TRBJ1-1; 8 positions agree with TRBD1. V dropped 2 bases and J dropped 4; count of bases not matched to a gene: 7. Germline V gene sequence: CDR1 SGHRS, CDR2 YFSETQ. This CDR3 has 15 amino acids. CDR3 amino acids: CASSFMTGEVTEAFF. In DNA form, the CDR3 reads TGCGCCAGCAGCTTTATGACAGGGGAGGTCACTGAAGCTTTCTTT.